These 7 T cell receptor beta chains share one sample of origin, sequenced in a study of cytomegalovirus exposure and HLA in healthy donors. PCR employed 60 Vbeta and 13 Jbeta primers. Measured with immunoSEQ multiplex PCR; TCRdb has only the in-frame clones, and not every one. The table has 85,000 to 95,000 clones, around 8% seen once; the top ten hold approximately 2.5%. Material for sequencing was PBMCs. The receptors here all came from a man between 45 and 60 years old in good health and CMV-seronegative.

The V call is TRBV29-1, the J call TRBJ2-7; D gene uncertain. The CDR3 is 12 amino acids. V was trimmed by 7 bases and J by 6 bases, leaving 16 bases between them. The V gene's germline CDR1 is SQVTM and CDR2 ANQGSEA. CDR3 DNA: TGCAGCGCCTTGGGCCCCGGCTCCGAGCAGTACTTC. Translating it yields CSALGPGSEQYF.

The chain carries TRBV11-2 and TRBJ2-2; 7 positions agree with TRBD2. The germline V gene has CDR1 SGHAT and CDR2 FQNNGV. CDR3 length: 15 residues. Losses at the gene ends were 6 bases for V and 7 bases for J; bases not matched to a gene: 11. The CDR3 DNA sequence: TGTGCCAGCAGTCCCGGGCAGCGGGACGGCGGGGAGCTGTTTTTT. It is translated as CASSPGQRDGGELFF.

This clone came up a few times. V and J are TRBV28 and TRBJ2-7; 7 bases map to TRBD1. The trim removed 6 bases at V and 4 bases at J, leaving 6 bases unmatched. CDR1 and CDR2 from the germline V gene are MDHEN and SYDVKM. The CDR3 contains 13 residues. CDR3 nucleotides: TGTGCCAGCAGCCCAACGACAGGGTACGAGCAGTACTTC. This encodes CASSPTTGYEQYF. Full variable domain (missing parts from reference TRBV28 and TRBJ2-7): DVKVTQSSRYLVKRTGEKVFLECVQDMDHENMFWYRQDPGLGLRLIYFSYDVKMKEKGDIPEGYSVSREKKERFSLILESASTNQTSMYLCASSPTTGYEQYFGPGTRLTVT.

Details on this clone: The junction does not match germline at one end; this may be a read error. The chain employs TRBV11-2 and TRBJ2-5, with TRBD1 matching 8 bases. CDR3 size: 13 residues. Germline values: CDR1 SGHAT, CDR2 FQNNGV. CDR3 amino acids: CASSFRGQGTQYF. CDR3 sequence (DNA): TGTGCCAGCAGCTTCAGGGGGCAAGGGACCCAGTACTTC.

The gene calls are TRBV7-9 and TRBJ2-7; 8 positions match TRBD2. Trimming cost V 6 bases and J 2 bases; bases outside gene matches: 12. The CDR3 is 16 residues long. CDR1 is SEHNR and CDR2 is FQNEAQ in the germline V gene (reference sequence). The CDR3 region has the DNA TGTGCCAGCAGATCCTCTACTAGCGGAAGACCCTACGAGCAGTACTTC. Its translation is CASRSSTSGRPYEQYF. The complete variable domain, with remaining parts taken from reference TRBV7-9 and TRBJ2-7, reads DTGVSQNPRHKITKRGQNVTFRCDPISEHNRLYWYRQTLGQGPEFLTYFQNEAQLEKSRLLSDRFSAERPKGSFSTLEIQRTEQGDSAMYLCASRSSTSGRPYEQYFGPGTRLTVT.

The gene calls are TRBV4-1 and TRBJ1-5, with TRBD1 identical over 8 bases. The germline V gene encodes CDR1 MGHRA and CDR2 YSYEKL. CDR3 length equals 15 residues. V shed 1 base, J shed 9 bases, and the junction held 8 bases outside the gene matches. CDR3 in DNA: TGCGCCAGCAGCCAAGGCGGGACAGGCCAGACGCCCCAGCATTTT. Encoded protein: CASSQGGTGQTPQHF.

The chain recombines TRBV27 with TRBJ2-5; maybe TRBD1 (5 bases). Germline V gene sequence: CDR1 MNHEY, CDR2 SMNVEV (reference sequence). V was trimmed by 7 bases and J by 2 bases, leaving 11 bases between them. The length of the CDR3 is 13 residues. CDR3 sequence (DNA): TGTGCCAGCAAGTTGCAGGGTCAAGAGACCCAGTACTTC. This encodes CASKLQGQETQYF.